This TCR beta chain was documented in a study of OX40 agonist ivuxolimab in advanced cancers. Study summary: In three patients, partial responses were observed, one with hepatocellular carcinoma and two with cutaneous melanoma.

Autoimmune disease history or systemic immunosuppression excluded patients. Clones were sequenced by immunoSEQ multiplex PCR, and TCRdb holds only the in-frame ones, with some missing. This sample has roughly 70,000 clones, with roughly 85% found just once. The germline V gene encodes CDR1 SGHRS and CDR2 YFSETQ. V was clipped by 0 bases and J by 2 bases; unmatched bases: 5. The CDR3 contains 15 residues. Concerning this clone itself: What it binds is not known.

The study's findings and limits: At doses 0.1 to 3.0 mg/kg, CD4+ and CD8+ clones expanded. Averaged across samples, CD8+ T cells carried more expanded clones than CD4+ did.

The sequencing here drew on CD4+ or CD8+ T cells sorted from blood, taken in a trial of the OX40 agonist ivuxolimab. V and J are TRBV5-1 and TRBJ2-7, with 7 positions matching TRBD1. The sequence was collected from an adult with an advanced solid tumor such as melanoma, head and neck, liver or kidney cancer. CDR3 region: CASSLASTGAYEQYF. The CDR3 DNA reads TGCGCCAGCAGCTTGGCAAGCACAGGGGCCTACGAGCAGTACTTC.